This T cell receptor (beta chain) was captured in a study of T cell responses to AZD1222 COVID-19 vaccine. The V end was cut by 0 bases, the J end by 3 bases, with 11 bases between. Germline V lookup: CDR1 SGHNT, CDR2 YYREEE (reference sequence). This CDR3 is 15 amino acids long. As to this clone: Its antigen is undetermined.

The method was immunoSEQ multiplex PCR; TCRdb's version includes in-frame clones alone and lacks a portion of them. The repertoire consists of 70,000 to 85,000 clones, with under 90% occurring once and the leading ten covering 1.3%. Study outcomes and limitations: The sample set comprised mostly white British donors with more females, and clonal diversity was possibly underestimated.

This TCR was sampled from an adult who received the AZD1222 COVID-19 vaccine. Here the sequenced sample was peripheral blood, taken 28 days after the second AZD1222 dose. J is TRBJ2-3 and V is TRBV5-4, with D perhaps matching TRBD2 (5 bases). The CDR3: CASSLGGGGTDTQYF. The CDR3 nucleotides are TGTGCCAGCAGCTTGGGGGGTGGCGGGACAGATACGCAGTATTTT.